Below, 6 T cell receptor beta chains from the same sample are listed, as sequenced in a study of blood T cell repertoires in COVID-19. Using immunoSEQ multiplex PCR, the repertoire was profiled, and TCRdb retains in-frame clones only, with some absent. The sample includes 150,000 or so clones, about 87% of them seen just once. The sample comprised peripheral blood. All receptors derive from a man between 60 and 75 years old with COVID-19, enrolled during active disease.

This sequence joins TRBV18 and TRBJ2-7, with 13 nucleotides matching TRBD2. After removal of 6 bases from V and 3 bases from J, the junction contained 11 bases not matched to a gene. CDR3 length: 17 amino acids. From germline, CDR1 is KGHSH and CDR2 LQKENI. The CDR3 protein is CASSLWDRTSGGYEQYF. CDR3 in DNA: TGTGCCAGCTCCCTCTGGGACAGGACTAGCGGGGGCTACGAGCAGTACTTC.

The rearrangement joins TRBV13 to TRBJ2-5, with 8 positions matching TRBD2. The junction had 15 bases not matched to a gene; V was cut back by 7 bases and J by 14 bases. CDR1 is PRHDT and CDR2 is FYEKMQ in the germline V gene (reference sequence). The CDR3 length is 13 residues. The CDR3 reads CASKRGNQETPYF. CDR3 coding DNA: TGTGCCAGCAAGCGGGGGAACCAAGAGACCCCCTACTTC.

The chain uses TRBV5-1 and TRBJ1-1, with 9 nucleotides matching TRBD1. CDR1 is SGHRS and CDR2 is YFSETQ in the germline V gene. V trimming: 3 bases; J trimming: 8 bases; junction bases outside the gene matches: 11. This CDR3 has 15 amino acids. Here the CDR3 DNA reads TGCGCCAGCAGCTCCTATGACAGGGGGAGACCAGAAGCTTTCTTT. It yields the protein CASSSYDRGRPEAFF.

The rearrangement links TRBV9 to TRBJ1-4; TRBD1 aligns across 7 bases. The trim removed 0 bases at V and 8 bases at J, leaving 7 bases unmatched. The germline gives CDR1 SGDLS, CDR2 YYNGEE. The CDR3 runs to 15 residues. The CDR3, as DNA: TGTGCCAGCAGCGTAGCTGAGGGGGCTAGAGAAAAACTGTTTTTT. Protein product: CASSVAEGAREKLFF.

The chain employs TRBV6-6 and TRBJ2-7; 8 positions match TRBD2. The V and J ends lost 4 bases and 6 bases, in that order; junction bases with no gene match: 5. CDR3 length equals 13 residues. Germline CDR1 and CDR2: MNHNY and SVGAGI (reference sequence). CDR3 in amino acids: CASSFDGGGEQYF. The CDR3 DNA is TGTGCCAGCAGTTTCGACGGGGGGGGCGAGCAGTACTTC.

The chain carries TRBV7-2 and TRBJ1-2; TRBD1 agrees at 8 bases. Trimming took 5 bases from V and 7 from J; bases not matched to a gene: 6. Germline V lookup: CDR1 SGHTA, CDR2 FQGNSA. This CDR3 region has 13 residues. This CDR3 reads CASSQQTGGGYTF. The CDR3 DNA follows: TGTGCCAGCAGCCAGCAAACAGGGGGTGGCTACACCTTC.